This TCR beta chain was retrieved from a study of breast tumors, draining lymph nodes, adjacent tissues. General study findings and limits: Most tumor T cells seemingly derive from lymph node, then expand in tumor. Compared with lymph nodes, tumors were less diverse; compared with nontumor tissue, more. Luminal-like breast cancer showed significantly higher tumor–nontumor repertoire similarity than basal-like.

The CDR3 is made up of 16 amino acids. The trim removed 0 bases at V and 2 bases at J, leaving 6 bases unmatched. CDR1 is LGHNA, CDR2 YNFKEQ, per germline. Comments on this clonotype: Antigen: not known.

Via MiXCR, TCRdb re-called the multiplex PCR reads, giving one row per CDR3 protein. The sample lists under 15,000 distinct CDR3 sequences; 62% were seen once. Sequenced material: tumor-adjacent breast tissue. The V and J genes are TRBV4-2 and TRBJ2-5; TRBD2 aligns across 7 bases. This sequence originates from a female donor with breast cancer. Some clones in this sample may be carry-over from other donors' samples. In DNA form, the CDR3 reads TGTGCCAGCAGCCAAGATCCCACGGGGGGACAAGAGACCCAGTACTTC. This translates into CASSQDPTGGQETQYF.